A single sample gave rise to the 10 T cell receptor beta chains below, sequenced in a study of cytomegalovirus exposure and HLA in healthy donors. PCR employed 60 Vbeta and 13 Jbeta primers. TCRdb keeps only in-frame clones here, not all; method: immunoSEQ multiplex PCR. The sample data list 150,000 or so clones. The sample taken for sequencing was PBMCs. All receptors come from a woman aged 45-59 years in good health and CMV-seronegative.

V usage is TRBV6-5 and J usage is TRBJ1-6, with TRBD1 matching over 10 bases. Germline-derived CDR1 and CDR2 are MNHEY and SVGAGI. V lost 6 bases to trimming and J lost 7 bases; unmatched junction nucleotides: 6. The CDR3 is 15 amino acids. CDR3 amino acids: CASSRQGARNSPLHF. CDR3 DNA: TGTGCCAGCAGCCGACAGGGGGCTAGAAATTCACCCCTCCACTTT.

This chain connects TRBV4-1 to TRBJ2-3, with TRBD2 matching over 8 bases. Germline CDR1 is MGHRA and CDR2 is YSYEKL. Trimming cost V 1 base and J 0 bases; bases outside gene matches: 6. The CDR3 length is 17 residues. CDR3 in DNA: TGCGCCAGCAGCCAAGGAATAGCGGGGTTTAGCACAGATACGCAGTATTTT. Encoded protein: CASSQGIAGFSTDTQYF.

DNA of the CDR3: TGTGCCAGCAGCTTATACTTAGACAGGGCAGGCAATCAGCCCCAGCATTTT. As protein: CASSLYLDRAGNQPQHF. V usage is TRBV11-3 and J usage is TRBJ1-5, with 7 bases fitting TRBD1. The germline V gene encodes CDR1 SGHNT and CDR2 YENEEA. This CDR3 contains 17 residues. Trimming took 2 bases from V and 2 from J; bases not matched to a gene: 9.

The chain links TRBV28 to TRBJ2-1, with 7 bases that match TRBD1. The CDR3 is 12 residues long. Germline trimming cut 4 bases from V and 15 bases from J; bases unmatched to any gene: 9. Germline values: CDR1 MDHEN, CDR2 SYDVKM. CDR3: CASSSAGQVPFF. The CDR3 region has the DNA TGTGCCAGCAGTTCAGCCGGACAGGTCCCGTTCTTC.

The CDR3 loop is CASSIGGELLNTGELFF. CDR3 DNA sequence: TGTGCCAGTAGTATAGGAGGCGAACTGCTGAACACCGGGGAGCTGTTTTTT. The genes are TRBV19 and TRBJ2-2; no clear D. Germline-derived CDR1 and CDR2 are LNHDA and SQIVND (reference sequence). The CDR3 loop spans 17 amino acids. V lost 1 base and J lost 1, with 13 bases in between.

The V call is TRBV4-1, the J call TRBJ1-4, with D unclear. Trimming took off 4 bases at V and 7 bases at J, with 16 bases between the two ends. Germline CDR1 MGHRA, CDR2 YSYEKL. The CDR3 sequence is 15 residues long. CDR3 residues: CASSPAPIGGEKLFF. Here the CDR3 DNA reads TGCGCCAGCAGCCCGGCGCCCATAGGCGGTGAAAAACTGTTTTTT.

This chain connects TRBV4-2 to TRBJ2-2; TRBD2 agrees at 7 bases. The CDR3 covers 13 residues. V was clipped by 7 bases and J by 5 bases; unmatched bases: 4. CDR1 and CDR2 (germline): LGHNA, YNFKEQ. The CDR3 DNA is TGTGCCAGCAAAGCGGGGTTTACCGGGGAGCTGTTTTTT. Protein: CASKAGFTGELFF.

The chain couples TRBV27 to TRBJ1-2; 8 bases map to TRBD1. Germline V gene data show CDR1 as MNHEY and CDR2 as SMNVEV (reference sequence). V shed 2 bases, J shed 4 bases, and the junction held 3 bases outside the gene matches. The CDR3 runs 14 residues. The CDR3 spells CASSLSGQGYGYTF. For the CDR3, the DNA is TGTGCCAGCAGTTTAAGTGGACAGGGCTATGGCTACACCTTC.

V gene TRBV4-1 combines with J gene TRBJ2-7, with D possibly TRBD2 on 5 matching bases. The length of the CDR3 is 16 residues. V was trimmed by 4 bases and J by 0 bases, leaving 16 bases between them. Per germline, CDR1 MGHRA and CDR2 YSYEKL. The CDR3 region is CASSRTTTSSSYEQYF. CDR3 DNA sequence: TGCGCCAGCAGCCGGACGACTACCTCGAGCTCCTACGAGCAGTACTTC.

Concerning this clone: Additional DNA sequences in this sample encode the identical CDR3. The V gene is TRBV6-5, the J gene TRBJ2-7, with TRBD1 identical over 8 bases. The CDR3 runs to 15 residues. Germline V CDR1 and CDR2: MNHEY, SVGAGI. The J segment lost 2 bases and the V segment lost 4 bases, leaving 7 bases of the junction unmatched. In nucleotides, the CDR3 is TGTGCCAGCAGTTCGCCGGGACAGGTTCCCTACGAGCAGTACTTC. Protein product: CASSSPGQVPYEQYF.